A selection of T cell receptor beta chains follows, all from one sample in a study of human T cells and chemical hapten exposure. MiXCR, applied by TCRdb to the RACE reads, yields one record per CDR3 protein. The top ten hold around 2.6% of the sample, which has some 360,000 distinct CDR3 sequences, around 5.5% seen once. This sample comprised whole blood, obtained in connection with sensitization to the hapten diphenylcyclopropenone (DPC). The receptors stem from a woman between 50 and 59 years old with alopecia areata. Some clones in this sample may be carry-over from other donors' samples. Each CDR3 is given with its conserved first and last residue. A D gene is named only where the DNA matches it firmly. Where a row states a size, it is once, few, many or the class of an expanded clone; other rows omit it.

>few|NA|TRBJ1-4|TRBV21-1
TGTGCCAGCAGCGTCAGTGGGGTTCGTGAAAAACTGTTTTTT
CASSVSGVREKLFF
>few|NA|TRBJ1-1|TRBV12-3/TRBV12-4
TGTGCCAGCACGAGGGGAGGCATCACTGAAGCTTTCTTT
CASTRGGITEAFF
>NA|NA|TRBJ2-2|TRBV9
TGTGCCAGCAGCGAGCGAACGAACACCGGGGAGCTGTTTTTT
CASSERTNTGELFF
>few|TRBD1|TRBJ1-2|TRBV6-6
TGTGCCAGCAGTTCCCCCACCGGGACAGGGGTTGATGGCTACACCTTC
CASSSPTGTGVDGYTF
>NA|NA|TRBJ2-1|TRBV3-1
TGTGCCAGCAGCCAGGGGACAATGGGTAATGAGCAGTTCTTC
CASSQGTMGNEQFF
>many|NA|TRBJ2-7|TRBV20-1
TGCAGTGCCAAAACCGGGACCAGCCTCTCCTACGAGCAGTACTTC
CSAKTGTSLSYEQYF
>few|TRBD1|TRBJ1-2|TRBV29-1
TGCAGCGCTGAGGGACAGAACTATGGCTACACCTTC
CSAEGQNYGYTF
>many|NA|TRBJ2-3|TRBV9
TGTGCCAGCAGCCAAGGAAGAGCGTATAGCACAGATACGCAGTATTTT
CASSQGRAYSTDTQYF
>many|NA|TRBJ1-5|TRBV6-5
TGTGCCAGCAGTTACTCCCGGGGCAGCAATCAGCCCCAGCATTTT
CASSYSRGSNQPQHF
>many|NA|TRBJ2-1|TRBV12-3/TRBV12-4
TGTGCCAGCAGTTTAGCGGGGGTTAATGAGCAGTTCTTC
CASSLAGVNEQFF
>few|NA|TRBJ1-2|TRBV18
TGTGCCAGCTCACCACCGAAAGGGGATGATTCTGATGGCTACACCTTC
CASSPPKGDDSDGYTF
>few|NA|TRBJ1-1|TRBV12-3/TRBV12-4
TGTGCCAGCAGTTATCTGGGGGGGCACACTGAAGCTTTCTTT
CASSYLGGHTEAFF
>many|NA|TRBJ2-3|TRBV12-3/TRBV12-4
TGTGCCAGCAGTAGACAGCCTTCCACAGATACGCAGTATTTT
CASSRQPSTDTQYF
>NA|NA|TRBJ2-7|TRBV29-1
TGCAGCGTTGAGGACAATTACGACGAGCAGTACTTC
CSVEDNYDEQYF
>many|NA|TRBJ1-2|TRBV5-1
TGCGCGTCAGGCCTGTACTATGGCTACACCTTC
CASGLYYGYTF
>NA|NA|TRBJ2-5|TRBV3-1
TGTGCCAGCAGGATAACTACAGCGTTACAAGAGACCCAGTACTTC
CASRITTALQETQYF
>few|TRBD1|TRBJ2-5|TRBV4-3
TGCGCCAGCAGCCAAGTACGCTTCCTGGGACAGTACCAAGAGACCCAGTACTTC
CASSQVRFLGQYQETQYF
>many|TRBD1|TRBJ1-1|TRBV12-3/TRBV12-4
TGTGCCAGCAGTCCATCAGGGGGGGCTTTCTTT
CASSPSGGAFF
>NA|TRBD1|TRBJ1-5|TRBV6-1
TGTGCCAGCAGTGAATATGTTGGGACAGGGAGGCTTAATAGCAATCAGCCCCAGCATTTT
CASSEYVGTGRLNSNQPQHF
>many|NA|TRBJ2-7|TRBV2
TGTGCCAGCACCCTCGCGGCGGGGTCCTACGAGCAGTACTTC
CASTLAAGSYEQYF
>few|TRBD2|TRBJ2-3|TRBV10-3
TGTGCCATCAAGCGGGGGTCAGACACAGATACGCAGTATTTT
CAIKRGSDTDTQYF
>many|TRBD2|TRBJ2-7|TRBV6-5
TGTGCCAGCAGTTACGGTCTAGCGGGAGGAGGCGAGCAGTACTTC
CASSYGLAGGGEQYF
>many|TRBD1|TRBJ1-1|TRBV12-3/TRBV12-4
TGTGCCAGCAGTTTGGGGGGACAGCACACTGAAGCTTTCTTT
CASSLGGQHTEAFF
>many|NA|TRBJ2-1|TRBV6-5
TGTGCCAGCAGTTACTCTGGTCGGAATGAGCAGTTCTTC
CASSYSGRNEQFF
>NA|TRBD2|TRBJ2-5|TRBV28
TGTGCCAGCAGTGGACTAGCGGGGGGACTCGAGACCCAGTACTTC
CASSGLAGGLETQYF
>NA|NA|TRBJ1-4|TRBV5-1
TGCGCCAGCAGCTTAGGCAGAAGCGCAACTAATGAAAAACTGTTTTTT
CASSLGRSATNEKLFF
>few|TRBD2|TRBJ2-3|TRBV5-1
TGCGCCAGCAGCTACGGCGGGGGGGCAACAGATACGCAGTATTTT
CASSYGGGATDTQYF
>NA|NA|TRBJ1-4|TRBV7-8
TGTGCCAGCAGCTTAACGGGGGCAACTAATGAAAAACTGTTTTTT
CASSLTGATNEKLFF
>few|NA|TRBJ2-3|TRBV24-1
TGTGCCACCAGTGATTTGACGGCCGCGCAGTATTTT
CATSDLTAAQYF
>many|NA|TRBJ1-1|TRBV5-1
TGCGCCAGCAGCTTGGCCGGTGGGGCCACCCAAACTGAAGCTTTCTTT
CASSLAGGATQTEAFF
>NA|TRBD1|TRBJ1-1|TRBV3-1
TGTGCCAGCAGCCAAGAAGGGACAGGACGTGAAGCTTTCTTT
CASSQEGTGREAFF
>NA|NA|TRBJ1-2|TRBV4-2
TGTGCCAGCAGCCAAGAATCAGGGACGAGGGTTGGCTACACCTTC
CASSQESGTRVGYTF
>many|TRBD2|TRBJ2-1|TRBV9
TGTGCCAGCAGCCCCCGACTAGCGGGGGGCCCCAATGAGCAGTTCTTC
CASSPRLAGGPNEQFF
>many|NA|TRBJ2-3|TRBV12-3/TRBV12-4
TGTGCCAGCAGTCGTGATACGCAGTATTTT
CASSRDTQYF
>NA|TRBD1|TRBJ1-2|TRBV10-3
TGTGCCATCCTCGACGGGACAGTACTTGTCTACACCTTC
CAILDGTVLVYTF
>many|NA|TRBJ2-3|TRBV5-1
TGCGCCAGCAGTGCAGGGGGGACGGTGAATACGCAGTATTTT
CASSAGGTVNTQYF
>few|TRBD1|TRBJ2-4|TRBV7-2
TGTGCCAGCAGCTCAATGACAGGGCCGAACATTCAGTACTTC
CASSSMTGPNIQYF
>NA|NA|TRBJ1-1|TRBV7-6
TGTGCCAGCAGCTGGAGCGCGAGCGCCCGGCGGGCTTTCTTT
CASSWSASARRAFF
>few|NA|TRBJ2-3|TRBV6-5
TGTGCCAGCACGGACGGCGGCACAGATACGCAGTATTTT
CASTDGGTDTQYF
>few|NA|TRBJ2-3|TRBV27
TGTGCCAGCAGTTTTTACCGCAGCACAGATACGCAGTATTTT
CASSFYRSTDTQYF
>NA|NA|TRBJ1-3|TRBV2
TGTGCCAGCATAGGCAGCTCCTCTGGAAACACCATATATTTT
CASIGSSSGNTIYF
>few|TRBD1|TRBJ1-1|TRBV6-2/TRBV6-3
TGTGCCAGCAGTTACTCGTTATCGGGAACGACAGGGGACACTGAAGCTTTCTTT
CASSYSLSGTTGDTEAFF
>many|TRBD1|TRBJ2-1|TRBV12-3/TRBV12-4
TGTGCCAGCAGTACGACCGACAGGGTCCATGAGCAGTTCTTC
CASSTTDRVHEQFF
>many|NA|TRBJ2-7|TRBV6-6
TGTGCCAGCGGGGCGACAGAACTACAGCCCTACGAGCAGTACTTC
CASGATELQPYEQYF
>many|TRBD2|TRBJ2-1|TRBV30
TGTGCCTCGACGGGGGAGGGAGCCTACAATGAGCAGTTCTTC
CASTGEGAYNEQFF
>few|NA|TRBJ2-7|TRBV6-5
TGTGCCAGCAGTGACGGCCTCCCCGAGCAGTACTTC
CASSDGLPEQYF
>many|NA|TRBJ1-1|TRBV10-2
TGCGCCAGCAGCGGGTCTGAAGCTTTCTTT
CASSGSEAFF
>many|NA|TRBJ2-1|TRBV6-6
TGTGCCAGCAGTTACGGGGAAAGGACGTACAATGAGCAGTTCTTC
CASSYGERTYNEQFF